The TCR beta chain under discussion was sequenced for a study of cytomegalovirus exposure and HLA in healthy donors (dated by TCRdb to 2016 to 2017). For context, the study as a whole: According to an earlier analysis of around 600 of the donors, 150 million to 200 million T cells yielded 117 million unique TCR beta sequences and approximately 300 Gb of sequence data. About 300 gigabases of sequencing data and around 80 million unique TCR sequences made up an early release that covered 500 to 650 HLA-typed donors. The genetic ancestry cluster associated with self-reported Caucasian donors included roughly 84% of the roughly 390 genotyped donors. The study was designed to test whether signatures of past pathogen exposure could be identified by cataloging public T cell receptors. The T cell repertoires of some 670 subjects were profiled by immunosequencing and related to cytomegalovirus serostatus. A separate validation cohort of roughly 130 different subjects was used in addition to the approximately 700-subject first cohort. To predict cytomegalovirus infection status, the study combined high-throughput TCR immunosequencing, statistical association of individual TCRs with disease status, and machine learning. A later analysis re-examined previously published TCR beta repertoires from around 670 donors and added high-resolution HLA genotyping to investigate patterns of TCR occurrence. Rather than drawing on any new phenotypic data, the later analysis identified candidate immune exposures from TCR beta sequences and the way those sequences occurred across donors. To decide whether each TCR beta V gene segment behaved as functional or pseudogenic, an earlier analysis of approximately 600 of the donors relied on high-throughput TCR beta sequencing. Donor age, sex, ethnicity and CMV serostatus were compiled together with the repertoire data. A later genetic analysis used genome-wide SNP genotypes for about three fifths of the 666 donors, treating that subset as a discovery cohort. All discovery cohort repertoires had been generated using a single sequencing platform. HLA typing included class I and class II loci at four-digit resolution. Typing coverage varied by locus: about 629-630 donors for A, B, C, DRB1 and DQB1; roughly 520 for DQA1; over 600 for DPA1; roughly 470 for DPB1. Roughly 5 DR-DQ haplotypes were treated as single units for association and clustering because of strong linkage in the cohort. Among some 400 genotyped donors of the cohort, an average of roughly 240,000 unique TCR beta nucleotide sequences were sequenced per donor, roughly 18% of them non-productive. Broader findings and caveats from the paper: Because the 87-base-pair reads could not distinguish some IMGT-functional V segments, including TRBV6-2 and TRBV6-3, those segments were excluded. CMV serostatus was the only immune exposure information available for the cohort. The sequencing pipeline was judged likely to have produced a cluster of highly shared sequence variants as a technical artifact. The authors suggested that the approach could potentially be extended to other disease states and immunological phenotypes. In a later genetic analysis, fewer N-insertions in productive TCRs were reported among donors in an Asian-associated ancestry cluster than the 666-donor mean. Linkage disequilibrium might explain the correlated functional status among segregating V segments, but an unknown experimental factor could not be excluded. When HLA alleles, especially DR and DQ, strongly co-occurred, TCR associations were difficult to assign to individual alleles. In both the original and validation cohorts, the classifier was reported to diagnose cytomegalovirus status with high specificity and sensitivity. In a later analysis, the rate of TCR association differed among HLA loci, with DRB1 alleles having the most associated TCRs and HLA-C alleles having the fewest. In vitro tests confirmed that a few of the cytomegalovirus-associated TCR beta chains recognize cytomegalovirus antigens. In an earlier analysis of over 550 of the donors, most TCR beta V segments were observed in productive rearrangements about 87% or about 30% of the time, broadly matching IMGT annotations. A further reported finding was that TCR beta sequences accurately predicted the HLA-A and HLA-B alleles for most subjects in the first cohort. Because HLA typing was missing for some donors at each locus, association tests included only the typed subset. In a later analysis, around 17,000 TCR beta sequences were associated with specific HLA alleles at a false discovery rate of 0.05. Only TCR beta chains were sequenced in this cohort, and the absence of alpha or paired-chain data limited detectable features. A later analysis found that HLA-associated TCR beta chains were more clonally expanded and had lower generation probabilities than equally common non-associated chains. In the study, around 150 TCR beta chains were listed as associated with cytomegalovirus. Across donors, most TCR sequences were observed very rarely, whereas some public TCRs were present in many individuals. A later analysis found that most CMV-associated TCR beta chains appeared HLA-restricted, with HLA associations seemingly driven largely by CMV exposure. An association between a missense DCLRE1C variant and V-gene and J-gene trimming of TCR beta chains was found in a later genetic analysis and replicated in an independent cohort. Several of the top co-occurrence clusters appeared to be linked to parvovirus B19, influenza, CMV and Epstein-Barr virus, according to a later analysis. Fewer than 20 rarely observed V segments, including chromosome 9 orphons, were excluded from the earlier analysis of almost 600 of the donors because counts were too low. Presence/absence analyses assumed roughly uniform sequencing depth across donors, an assumption that may not hold.

V was cut back by 0 bases and J by 5 bases, leaving a gap of 4 bases between them. Reading the germline V gene gives CDR1 SGDLS and CDR2 YYNGEE. From its cysteine to its phenylalanine, the CDR3 spans 12 amino acids. Of all the DNA, just the CDR3 is kept, 36 bases in frame from base 1. Preparation of the library involved the immunoSEQ multiplex PCR assay. A mixture of 60 forward primers for TCR Vbeta segments and 13 reverse primers for TCR Jbeta segments was used in the multiplex PCR. A multiplex PCR assay on genomic DNA amplified the CDR3 region of rearranged TCR beta genes. On the Illumina HiSeq System, the amplified TCR beta libraries were sequenced as 87-base-pair reads. Regarding the original processing steps: In a later analysis, tens of millions of unique TCR beta chains were counted across the roughly 610 repertoires, and roughly 11 million of these chains were shared by at least two donors. Raw reads were error-corrected and collapsed into unique sequences by a nearest-neighbor algorithm in which closely related sequences were merged to remove PCR and sequencing errors. CDR3 sequences were aligned to IMGT reference sequences to assign V, D and J gene segments. Each retained sequence needed at least a six-nucleotide match to both a V gene segment and a J gene segment. A rearrangement was called productive if the CDR3 had no stop codons and remained in frame with V and J, and every other rearrangement was called non-productive. CDR3 was defined by IMGT convention, running from the second conserved V-encoded cysteine to the conserved J-encoded phenylalanine. Sequences without an unambiguous match to a single V gene segment were excluded from the earlier analysis of approximately 560 of the donors. In an earlier analysis of about 590 of the donors, a V segment was called functional when productive rearrangements were above 56.7%, and segregating when the standard deviation between donors exceeded 5%. A statistical classification framework was developed to diagnose cytomegalovirus status using the catalog of TCR beta chain sequences. In a later analysis, TCR nucleotide sequences were compared against IMGT/GENE-DB human TR gene sequences so that V and J genes could be assigned. In a later analysis, CDR3 sequences and most-parsimonious VDJ recombination scenarios were assigned using the TCRdist pipeline. In a later analysis, every TCR beta chain was defined by the combination of its CDR3 amino acid sequence and its V-gene family, and reads without a unique V-gene family were dropped. In a later analysis, 500 to 650 highly shared, low-generation-probability nucleotide sequences were removed to address suspected cross-contamination and a sequencing artifact. A later analysis calculated a clonal expansion index for each public chain from normalized within-repertoire ranks of inferred template counts. A later analysis computed generation probabilities with a VDJ recombination model fitted to out-of-frame rearrangements, and checked the results against IGoR. A later analysis scored TCR-TCR, TCR-HLA and TCR-CMV co-occurrence with hypergeometric tests, applying a repertoire-size bias correction to TCR pairs. A later analysis estimated false discovery rates by permuting HLA or CMV assignments 20 times. A later analysis grouped co-occurring TCRs with DBSCAN, adding TCRdist sequence similarity when clustering within HLA-allele-positive subsets. For co-occurrence clustering, repertoires with fewer than 30,000 or more than 120,000 public chains were excluded, along with 5 or 6 repertoires with anomalous nucleotide sharing. This immuneACCESS table, as held by TCRdb, lists in-frame sequences with V and J called but not all clones. Of the missing ones, under half trace to an unresolved V gene in checked studies; the others have no known cause. The DNA gave D and trimming, while V, J and clone size come from that table. Within this sample are tens of thousands of clones, with 45% to 70% of them counted one time only. About an eighth of the sample belongs to the ten largest clones.

This clone appeared once. The specificity of this receptor is unknown. No per-base quality is available; no much larger clone lies one base away. The cohort comprised more than 550 healthy bone marrow donors. At the time of sampling, every cohort member was nominally healthy, though immune exposures that went unrecorded were likely present. Of the 670 or so cohort members, more than 250 had a positive CMV serostatus and approximately 370 had a negative one, while no CMV serostatus was recorded for the donor. Every donor gave a peripheral blood sample, and the peripheral blood mononuclear cells from that sample were used for TCR beta sequencing. The Qiagen DNeasy Blood Extraction Kit was used to extract genomic DNA from the blood cell samples.

This receptor chain uses TRBV9 and TRBJ2-3; the D segment cannot be called with confidence. The source material was PBMCs. This clonotype originated in a human donor in good health. CDR3 sequence: CASSVALDTQYF. The nucleotide sequence reads TGTGCCAGCAGCGTAGCACTAGATACGCAGTATTTT.